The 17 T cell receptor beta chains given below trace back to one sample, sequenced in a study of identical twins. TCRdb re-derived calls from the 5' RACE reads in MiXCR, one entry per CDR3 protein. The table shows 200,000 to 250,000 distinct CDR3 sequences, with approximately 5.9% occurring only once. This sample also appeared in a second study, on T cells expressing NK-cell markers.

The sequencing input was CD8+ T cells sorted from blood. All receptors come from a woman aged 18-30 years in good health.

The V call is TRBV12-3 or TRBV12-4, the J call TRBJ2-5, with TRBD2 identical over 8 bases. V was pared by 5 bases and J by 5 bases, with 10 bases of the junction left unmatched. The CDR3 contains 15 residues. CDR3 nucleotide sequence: TGTGCCAGCAGTGGCTCGTCCCGGGGGGGGGAGACCCAGTACTTC. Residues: CASSGSSRGGETQYF.

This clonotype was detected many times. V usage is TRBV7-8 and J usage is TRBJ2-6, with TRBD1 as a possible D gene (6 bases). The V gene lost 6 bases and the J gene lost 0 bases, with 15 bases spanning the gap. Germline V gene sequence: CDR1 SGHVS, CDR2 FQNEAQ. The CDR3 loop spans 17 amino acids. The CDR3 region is CASRSTGLSSGANVLTF. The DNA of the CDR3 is TGTGCCAGCAGAAGTACAGGGTTGAGCTCTGGGGCCAACGTCCTGACTTTC.

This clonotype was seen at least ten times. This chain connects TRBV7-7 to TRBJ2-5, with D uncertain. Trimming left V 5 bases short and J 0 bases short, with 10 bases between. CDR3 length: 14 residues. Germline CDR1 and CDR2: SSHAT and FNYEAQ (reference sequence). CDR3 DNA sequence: TGTGCCAGCAGCCGGACCGCATACCAAGAGACCCAGTACTTC. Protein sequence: CASSRTAYQETQYF.

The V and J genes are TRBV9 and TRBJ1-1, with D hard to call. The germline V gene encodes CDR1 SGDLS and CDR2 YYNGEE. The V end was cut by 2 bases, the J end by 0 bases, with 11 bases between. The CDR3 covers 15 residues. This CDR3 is CASSVPESMNTEAFF. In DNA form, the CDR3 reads TGTGCCAGCAGCGTTCCAGAAAGTATGAACACTGAAGCTTTCTTT.

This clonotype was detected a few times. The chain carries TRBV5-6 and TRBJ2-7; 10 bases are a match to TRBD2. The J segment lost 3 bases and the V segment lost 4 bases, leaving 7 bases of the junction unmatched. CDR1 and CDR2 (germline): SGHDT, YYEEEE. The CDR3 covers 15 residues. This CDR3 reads CASSPVGTSDYEQYF. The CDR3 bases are TGTGCCAGCAGCCCGGTTGGGACTAGCGACTACGAGCAGTACTTC.

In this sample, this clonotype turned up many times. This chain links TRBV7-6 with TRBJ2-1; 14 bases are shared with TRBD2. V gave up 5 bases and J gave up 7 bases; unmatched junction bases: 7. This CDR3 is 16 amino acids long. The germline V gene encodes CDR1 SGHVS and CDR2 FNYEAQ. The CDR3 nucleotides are TGTGCCAGCAGCGGCCGACTAGCGGGAGGGATGAATGAGCAGTTCTTC. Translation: CASSGRLAGGMNEQFF.

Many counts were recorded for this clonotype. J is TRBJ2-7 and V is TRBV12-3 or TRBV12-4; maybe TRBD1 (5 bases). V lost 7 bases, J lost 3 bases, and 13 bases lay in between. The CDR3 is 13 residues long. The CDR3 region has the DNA TGTGCCAGCACCATACAGGCGTACTACGAGCAGTACTTC. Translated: CASTIQAYYEQYF.

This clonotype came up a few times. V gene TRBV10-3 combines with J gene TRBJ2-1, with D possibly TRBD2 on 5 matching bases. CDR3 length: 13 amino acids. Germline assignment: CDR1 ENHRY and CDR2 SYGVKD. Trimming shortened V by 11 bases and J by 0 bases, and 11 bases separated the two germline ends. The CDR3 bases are TGTGCCTCTTGGGGAGCCTCCTACAATGAGCAGTTCTTC. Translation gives CASWGASYNEQFF.

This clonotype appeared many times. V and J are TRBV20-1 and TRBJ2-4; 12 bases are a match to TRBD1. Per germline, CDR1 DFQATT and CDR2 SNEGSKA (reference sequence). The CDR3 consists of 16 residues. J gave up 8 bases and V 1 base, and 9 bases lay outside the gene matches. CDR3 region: CSARGGQGATIDIQYF. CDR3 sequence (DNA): TGCAGTGCTAGAGGGGGACAGGGGGCGACGATAGACATTCAGTACTTC.

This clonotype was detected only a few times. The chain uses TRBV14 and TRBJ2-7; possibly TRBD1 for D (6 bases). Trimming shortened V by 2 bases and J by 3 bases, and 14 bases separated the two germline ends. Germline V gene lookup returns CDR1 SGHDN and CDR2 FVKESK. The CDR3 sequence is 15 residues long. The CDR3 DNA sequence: TGTGCCAGCAGCCAAACGGCCGGGACACACTACGAGCAGTACTTC. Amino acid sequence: CASSQTAGTHYEQYF.

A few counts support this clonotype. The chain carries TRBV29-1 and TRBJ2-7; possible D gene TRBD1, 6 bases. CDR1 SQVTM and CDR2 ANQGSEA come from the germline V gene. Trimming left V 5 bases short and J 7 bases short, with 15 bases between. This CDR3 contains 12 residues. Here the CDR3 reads CSVYGQSPEQYF. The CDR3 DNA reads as TGCAGCGTTTACGGACAGTCCCCGGAGCAGTACTTC.

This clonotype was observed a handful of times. This CDR3 is CASSLGTGENYGYTF. Written as DNA, the CDR3 is TGTGCCAGCAGCTTAGGTACAGGGGAGAACTATGGCTACACCTTC. V is TRBV7-9 and J is TRBJ1-2, with 7 bases lining up with TRBD1. The CDR3 has 15 residues. V lost 1 base, J lost 2 bases, and 4 bases stayed unmatched. Per germline, CDR1 SEHNR and CDR2 FQNEAQ (reference sequence).

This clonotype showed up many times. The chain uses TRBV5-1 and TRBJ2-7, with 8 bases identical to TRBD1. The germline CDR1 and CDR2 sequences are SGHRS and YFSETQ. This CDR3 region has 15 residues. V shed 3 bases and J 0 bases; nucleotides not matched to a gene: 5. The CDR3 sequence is CASSWNDRGSYEQYF. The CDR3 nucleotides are TGCGCCAGCAGCTGGAACGACAGGGGCTCCTACGAGCAGTACTTC.

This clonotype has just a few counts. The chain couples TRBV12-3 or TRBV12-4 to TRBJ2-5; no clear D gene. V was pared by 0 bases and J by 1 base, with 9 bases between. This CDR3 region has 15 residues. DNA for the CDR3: TGTGCCAGCAGTTTAGCGTTGGGGTTCCAAGAGACCCAGTACTTC. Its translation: CASSLALGFQETQYF.

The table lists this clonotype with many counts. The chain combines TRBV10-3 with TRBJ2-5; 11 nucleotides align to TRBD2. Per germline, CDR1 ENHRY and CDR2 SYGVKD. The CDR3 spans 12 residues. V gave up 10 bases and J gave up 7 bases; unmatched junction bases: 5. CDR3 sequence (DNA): TGTGCCAGACTAGCGGGAAGGGGGACCCAGTACTTC. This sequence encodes CARLAGRGTQYF.

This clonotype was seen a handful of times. CDR3 region: CASSFREDIIDEQFF. For the CDR3, the DNA is TGTGCCAGCAGTTTTCGGGAGGATATTATAGATGAGCAGTTCTTC. The chain joins TRBV12-3 or TRBV12-4 to TRBJ2-1; 7 positions agree with TRBD2. CDR3 length equals 15 residues. V shed 3 bases and J 8 bases; nucleotides not matched to a gene: 10.

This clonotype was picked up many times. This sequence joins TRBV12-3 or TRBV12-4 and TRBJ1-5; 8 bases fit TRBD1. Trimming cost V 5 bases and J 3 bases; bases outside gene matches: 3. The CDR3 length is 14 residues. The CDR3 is CASSQTGVNQPQHF. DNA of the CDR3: TGTGCCAGCAGTCAGACAGGGGTCAATCAGCCCCAGCATTTT.